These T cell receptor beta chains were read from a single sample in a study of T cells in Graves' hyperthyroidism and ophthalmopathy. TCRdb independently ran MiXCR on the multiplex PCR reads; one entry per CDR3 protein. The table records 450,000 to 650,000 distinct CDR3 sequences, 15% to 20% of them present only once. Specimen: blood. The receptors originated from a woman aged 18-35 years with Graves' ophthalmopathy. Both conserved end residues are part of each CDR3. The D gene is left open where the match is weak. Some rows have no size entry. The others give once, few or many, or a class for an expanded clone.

CSVEEGRTLSYEQYF	TGCAGCGTTGAAGAGGGACGGACACTCTCCTACGAGCAGTACTTC	TRBJ2-7	.	TRBV29-1	.
CASSLDREETQYF	TGTGCCAGCAGCTTGGACAGGGAAGAGACCCAGTACTTC	TRBJ2-5	many	TRBV7-3	TRBD1
CATRGENSARTDTQYF	TGTGCCACCCGTGGGGAAAATAGCGCGCGCACAGATACGCAGTATTTT	TRBJ2-3	many	TRBV7-9	.
CSVEAGDTGELFF	TGCAGCGTTGAGGCAGGGGACACCGGGGAGCTGTTTTTT	TRBJ2-2	.	TRBV29-1	.
CASSLTGLSGYTF	TGTGCCAGCAGTCTGACAGGGCTGAGTGGCTACACCTTC	TRBJ1-2	.	TRBV27	TRBD1
CASSRDDIPVRSFF	TGTGCCAGCAGTAGGGATGACATCCCCGTTCGTAGTTTCTTT	TRBJ1-1	many	TRBV12-3/TRBV12-4	.
CASSGQGGINEKLFF	TGTGCCAGCAGTGGCCAGGGCGGAATCAATGAAAAACTGTTTTTT	TRBJ1-4	.	TRBV6-2/TRBV6-3	.
CASSPAVHPNTIYF	TGTGCCAGCAGCCCGGCGGTTCACCCTAACACCATATATTTT	TRBJ1-3	.	TRBV7-9	.
CASGGYGDTQYF	TGTGCCAGCGGGGGCTACGGAGATACGCAGTATTTT	TRBJ2-3	many	TRBV2	.
CASSLGRVPSGNAIYF	TGTGCCAGCAGTTTAGGCAGGGTGCCATCTGGAAACGCCATATATTTT	TRBJ1-3	few	TRBV12-3/TRBV12-4	.
CASSLVASEQFF	TGTGCCAGCAGCTTAGTTGCAAGTGAGCAGTTCTTC	TRBJ2-1	many	TRBV7-9	.
CASTLPKTGGNTNEQYF	TGTGCCAGCACTTTACCTAAGACAGGGGGCAATACTAACGAGCAGTACTTC	TRBJ2-7	many	TRBV2	TRBD1
CSGTGNDYGYTF	TGCAGTGGGACAGGAAATGACTATGGCTACACCTTC	TRBJ1-2	.	TRBV20-1	TRBD1
CASSPQGAGTEAFF	TGTGCCAGCAGTCCCCAGGGGGCTGGTACTGAAGCTTTCTTT	TRBJ1-1	many	TRBV6-1	TRBD1
CASSFESGTTGELFF	TGTGCCAGCAGCTTTGAATCAGGGACGACCGGGGAGCTGTTTTTT	TRBJ2-2	many	TRBV11-2	.
CASSYARSGTYEQYF	TGTGCCAGCAGTTACGCTCGTAGCGGAACCTACGAGCAGTACTTC	TRBJ2-7	many	TRBV6-5	.
CASRLLAGVTGDTQYF	TGTGCCAGCAGGCTCCTAGCGGGAGTGACGGGAGATACGCAGTATTTT	TRBJ2-3	few	TRBV27	TRBD2
CASSLEVSLAGGRSYEQYF	TGTGCCAGCAGTTTAGAAGTTTCCCTAGCGGGAGGTAGAAGCTACGAGCAGTACTTC	TRBJ2-7	many	TRBV12-3/TRBV12-4	TRBD2
CASSLRGARGKSYEQYF	TGTGCCAGCAGTTTAAGGGGGGCCAGGGGAAAGTCCTACGAGCAGTACTTC	TRBJ2-7	many	TRBV12-3/TRBV12-4	.
CASSLWGTGLYTEAFF	TGTGCCAGCAGTTTATGGGGGACAGGGCTGTACACTGAAGCTTTCTTT	TRBJ1-1	many	TRBV28	TRBD1
CAWDRGYTEAFF	TGTGCCTGGGACAGGGGGTACACTGAAGCTTTCTTT	TRBJ1-1	many	TRBV30	TRBD1
CASSPASGTSTDTQYF	TGTGCCAGCTCACCGGCTAGCGGGACGAGCACAGATACGCAGTATTTT	TRBJ2-3	few	TRBV18	TRBD2
CASSQVPYGYTF	TGTGCCAGCAGCCAGGTGCCCTATGGCTACACCTTC	TRBJ1-2	.	TRBV6-1	.
CASSQIHGNTEAFF	TGTGCCAGCAGCCAAATCCACGGAAACACTGAAGCTTTCTTT	TRBJ1-1	many	TRBV28	.
CASSSVARGLGYTF	TGTGCCAGCAGTTCCGTCGCCAGGGGGCTTGGCTACACCTTC	TRBJ1-2	.	TRBV6-5	TRBD1
CASSAQGLAGGSYEQYF	TGTGCCAGCAGTGCCCAGGGACTAGCGGGAGGGTCCTACGAGCAGTACTTC	TRBJ2-7	many	TRBV6-1	TRBD2
CASSTLAGAASSTDTQYF	TGTGCCAGCAGCACGCTAGCGGGAGCGGCATCTAGCACAGATACGCAGTATTTT	TRBJ2-3	.	TRBV7-9	TRBD2
CASSFVRGPTDTQYF	TGTGCCAGCAGCTTTGTCAGGGGCCCCACAGATACGCAGTATTTT	TRBJ2-3	many	TRBV5-6	.
CASSTGSSYEQYF	TGTGCCAGCAGCACCGGGAGCTCCTACGAGCAGTACTTC	TRBJ2-7	many	TRBV27	.
CASSLVGTQETQYF	TGCGCCAGCAGCTTGGTCGGGACTCAAGAGACCCAGTACTTC	TRBJ2-5	.	TRBV5-1	.
CASSEQGLRNTGELFF	TGTGCCAGCAGTGAACAGGGTCTTCGGAACACCGGGGAGCTGTTTTTT	TRBJ2-2	many	TRBV2	.
CAYSSGKETQYF	TGTGCCTACTCTAGCGGGAAAGAGACCCAGTACTTC	TRBJ2-5	many	TRBV30	TRBD2